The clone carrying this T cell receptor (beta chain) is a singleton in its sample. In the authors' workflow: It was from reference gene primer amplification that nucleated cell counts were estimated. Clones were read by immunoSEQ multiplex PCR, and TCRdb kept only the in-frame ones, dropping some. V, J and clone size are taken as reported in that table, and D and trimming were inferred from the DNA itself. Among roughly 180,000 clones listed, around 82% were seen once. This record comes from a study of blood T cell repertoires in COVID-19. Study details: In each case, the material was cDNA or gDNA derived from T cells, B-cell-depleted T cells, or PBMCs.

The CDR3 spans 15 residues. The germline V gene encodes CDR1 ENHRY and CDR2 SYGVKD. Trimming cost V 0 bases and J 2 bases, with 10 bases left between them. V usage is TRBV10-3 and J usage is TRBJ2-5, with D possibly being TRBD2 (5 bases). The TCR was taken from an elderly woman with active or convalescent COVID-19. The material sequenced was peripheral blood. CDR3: CAISESRERQETQYF. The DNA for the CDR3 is TGTGCCATCAGTGAGTCTCGGGAAAGACAAGAGACCCAGTACTTC.